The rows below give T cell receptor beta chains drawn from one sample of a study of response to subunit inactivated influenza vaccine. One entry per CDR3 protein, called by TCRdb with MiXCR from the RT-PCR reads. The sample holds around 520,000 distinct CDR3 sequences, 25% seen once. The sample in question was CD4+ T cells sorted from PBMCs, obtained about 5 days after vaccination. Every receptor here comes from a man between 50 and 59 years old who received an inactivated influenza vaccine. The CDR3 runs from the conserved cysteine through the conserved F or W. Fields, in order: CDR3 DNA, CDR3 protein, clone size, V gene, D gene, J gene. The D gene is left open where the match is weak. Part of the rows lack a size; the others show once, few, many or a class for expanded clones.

cdr3_nt: TGTGCCAGCAGTCATCATCGGAACACTGAAGCTTTCTTT
cdr3_aa: CASSHHRNTEAFF
clone_size: -
v_call: TRBV6-1
d_call: -
j_call: TRBJ1-1

cdr3_nt: TGCAGTGCTACCCCGCCTAGCGGGGGAAACACAGATACGCAGTATTTT
cdr3_aa: CSATPPSGGNTDTQYF
clone_size: -
v_call: TRBV20-1
d_call: TRBD2
j_call: TRBJ2-3

cdr3_nt: TGTGCCAGCAGCTGGGCCAGGACAGGGGGCGGGTTCGCTGAAGCTTTCTTT
cdr3_aa: CASSWARTGGGFAEAFF
clone_size: few
v_call: TRBV12-1
d_call: -
j_call: TRBJ1-1

cdr3_nt: TGTGCCAGCAGCGGTTTAGCGGTAAACACCGGGGAGCTGTTTTTT
cdr3_aa: CASSGLAVNTGELFF
clone_size: -
v_call: TRBV5-5
d_call: -
j_call: TRBJ2-2

cdr3_nt: TGTGCCAGCAGCTTAAACGGTGGAAACACCATATATTTT
cdr3_aa: CASSLNGGNTIYF
clone_size: few
v_call: TRBV7-2
d_call: -
j_call: TRBJ1-3

cdr3_nt: TGTGCCAGCAGCCAGGGGCACTCGCGCTCTTTCGAGCAGTACTTC
cdr3_aa: CASSQGHSRSFEQYF
clone_size: few
v_call: TRBV7-8
d_call: -
j_call: TRBJ2-7

cdr3_nt: TGTGCCAGCAGCTTAGTCGACACGGCCTACGAGCAGTACTTC
cdr3_aa: CASSLVDTAYEQYF
clone_size: -
v_call: TRBV11-2
d_call: -
j_call: TRBJ2-7

cdr3_nt: TGTGCCAGCAGCTTAAACAGTCTGTCTTCACCCCTCCACTTT
cdr3_aa: CASSLNSLSSPLHF
clone_size: few
v_call: TRBV7-8
d_call: -
j_call: TRBJ1-6

cdr3_nt: TGTGCCAGCAGTAAAATGACTAGCCCGTCCGGGGAGCTGTTTTTT
cdr3_aa: CASSKMTSPSGELFF
clone_size: -
v_call: TRBV7-6
d_call: TRBD2
j_call: TRBJ2-2

cdr3_nt: TGCAGTGCTGGGCGACAGGGTAATTCACCCCTCCACTTT
cdr3_aa: CSAGRQGNSPLHF
clone_size: -
v_call: TRBV20-1
d_call: TRBD1
j_call: TRBJ1-6

cdr3_nt: TGCGCCAGCAGGTTGGGGGGGCCTGGGGCCAACGTCCTGACTTTC
cdr3_aa: CASRLGGPGANVLTF
clone_size: -
v_call: TRBV5-1
d_call: -
j_call: TRBJ2-6

cdr3_nt: TGTGCCAGCAGCCAGACAGGGCCCACCGGGGAGCTGTTTTTT
cdr3_aa: CASSQTGPTGELFF
clone_size: few
v_call: TRBV6-1
d_call: TRBD1
j_call: TRBJ2-2

cdr3_nt: TGTGCCAGCAGCCCCCTCGGACAAAAGGGAGGAAAAGAGACCCAGTACTTC
cdr3_aa: CASSPLGQKGGKETQYF
clone_size: -
v_call: TRBV6-1
d_call: -
j_call: TRBJ2-5

cdr3_nt: TGCGCCAGCAGCCAAGTTGCAGGGAGTCAAGAGACCCAGTACTTC
cdr3_aa: CASSQVAGSQETQYF
clone_size: -
v_call: TRBV4-1
d_call: -
j_call: TRBJ2-5

cdr3_nt: TGTGCCAGCAGTGTCGGTCGCGGAACCGGGGAGCTGTTTTTT
cdr3_aa: CASSVGRGTGELFF
clone_size: -
v_call: TRBV2
d_call: -
j_call: TRBJ2-2

cdr3_nt: TGTGCCAGCAGAAGACCCTTAGCCTCTAGTGACATTCAGTACTTC
cdr3_aa: CASRRPLASSDIQYF
clone_size: few
v_call: TRBV6-2/TRBV6-3
d_call: -
j_call: TRBJ2-4

cdr3_nt: TGCGCCAGCAGCTTGGAATTGGGGGATGAAAAACTGTTTTTT
cdr3_aa: CASSLELGDEKLFF
clone_size: few
v_call: TRBV5-1
d_call: -
j_call: TRBJ1-4

cdr3_nt: TGTGCCAGCTCACCACCAGGAGTAGGAGGGTATGGCTACACCTTC
cdr3_aa: CASSPPGVGGYGYTF
clone_size: -
v_call: TRBV18
d_call: -
j_call: TRBJ1-2

cdr3_nt: TGTGCCAGCAGGAAAGAGGCTGGCTATGGCTACACCTTC
cdr3_aa: CASRKEAGYGYTF
clone_size: -
v_call: TRBV7-2
d_call: -
j_call: TRBJ1-2

cdr3_nt: TGCGCCAGCAGCCAAGTGGGTAAAATTAACAACGTCCTGACTTTC
cdr3_aa: CASSQVGKINNVLTF
clone_size: -
v_call: TRBV4-3
d_call: -
j_call: TRBJ2-6

cdr3_nt: TGTGCCACTTCCCAGGGGGCCCTCGACTATGGCTACACCTTC
cdr3_aa: CATSQGALDYGYTF
clone_size: -
v_call: TRBV7-9
d_call: TRBD1
j_call: TRBJ1-2

cdr3_nt: TGCGCCAGCAGCGGGTACTTGAGCACAGATACGCAGTATTTT
cdr3_aa: CASSGYLSTDTQYF
clone_size: -
v_call: TRBV5-1
d_call: -
j_call: TRBJ2-3

cdr3_nt: TGTGCCAGCAGTGATCAATTTTTGAACACTGAAGCTTTCTTT
cdr3_aa: CASSDQFLNTEAFF
clone_size: -
v_call: TRBV2
d_call: -
j_call: TRBJ1-1

cdr3_nt: TGCAGCGTGGGACAGGGTCCTAACTATGGCTACACCTTC
cdr3_aa: CSVGQGPNYGYTF
clone_size: -
v_call: TRBV29-1
d_call: TRBD1
j_call: TRBJ1-2

cdr3_nt: TGCAGTGCTCTCGCCGGGACAGGGGAGATCTACGAGCAGTACTTC
cdr3_aa: CSALAGTGEIYEQYF
clone_size: few
v_call: TRBV20-1
d_call: TRBD1
j_call: TRBJ2-7

cdr3_nt: TGTGCCAGCAGTGTCGATCCAGCTAATACCAAAGGGACCCAGTACTTC
cdr3_aa: CASSVDPANTKGTQYF
clone_size: once
v_call: TRBV2
d_call: -
j_call: TRBJ2-5

cdr3_nt: TGTGCCACCAGTGAGGGCGTCCCCTACAATGAGCAGTTCTTC
cdr3_aa: CATSEGVPYNEQFF
clone_size: many
v_call: TRBV24-1
d_call: -
j_call: TRBJ2-1

cdr3_nt: TGTGCCAGCAATGTCAGGGGGCCGGAAGGGAAGCAGTACTTC
cdr3_aa: CASNVRGPEGKQYF
clone_size: -
v_call: TRBV27
d_call: TRBD1
j_call: TRBJ2-7

cdr3_nt: TGTGCCAGCAGCTTAGGTGCAGGGGGAGGCGACAATGAGCAGTTCTTC
cdr3_aa: CASSLGAGGGDNEQFF
clone_size: many
v_call: TRBV7-9
d_call: -
j_call: TRBJ2-1

cdr3_nt: TGTGCCAGCACCAGACAGGGCAATCAGCCCCAGCATTTT
cdr3_aa: CASTRQGNQPQHF
clone_size: few
v_call: TRBV6-6
d_call: -
j_call: TRBJ1-5

cdr3_nt: TGTGCCAGCAGTGAAGGGGCTGGCGGGGGAGGATACAATGAGCAGTTCTTC
cdr3_aa: CASSEGAGGGGYNEQFF
clone_size: -
v_call: TRBV2
d_call: TRBD2
j_call: TRBJ2-1

cdr3_nt: TGCAGTGCTAGGACTGGAACTAGCACAGATACGCAGTATTTT
cdr3_aa: CSARTGTSTDTQYF
clone_size: few
v_call: TRBV20-1
d_call: -
j_call: TRBJ2-3

cdr3_nt: TGCGCCAGCAGCTTGGACGGGGGCACCGGGGAGCTGTTTTTT
cdr3_aa: CASSLDGGTGELFF
clone_size: -
v_call: TRBV5-1
d_call: -
j_call: TRBJ2-2

cdr3_nt: TGCAGCGTTGATATCCAGAACACCGGGGAGCTGTTTTTT
cdr3_aa: CSVDIQNTGELFF
clone_size: few
v_call: TRBV29-1
d_call: -
j_call: TRBJ2-2

cdr3_nt: TGTGCCAGCCACAGGGGACGCGCCGGGCCGATGAACACTGAAGCTTTCTTT
cdr3_aa: CASHRGRAGPMNTEAFF
clone_size: few
v_call: TRBV6-4
d_call: TRBD1
j_call: TRBJ1-1

cdr3_nt: TGCAGTGCTCCCATTTTTTGGGGGTCAGATACGCAGTATTTT
cdr3_aa: CSAPIFWGSDTQYF
clone_size: -
v_call: TRBV20-1
d_call: -
j_call: TRBJ2-3

cdr3_nt: TGTGCCAGCAGCTTACGGATCGGCTCTGAAAAACTGTTTTTT
cdr3_aa: CASSLRIGSEKLFF
clone_size: few
v_call: TRBV7-2
d_call: -
j_call: TRBJ1-4

cdr3_nt: TGCAGTGCTAGTTCCCCCCTGGCCCAAGTACAGTACTTC
cdr3_aa: CSASSPLAQVQYF
clone_size: -
v_call: TRBV20-1
d_call: -
j_call: TRBJ2-4

cdr3_nt: TGTGCCAGCAGCCAAGTCTCGGATTCGGAGCAGTACTTC
cdr3_aa: CASSQVSDSEQYF
clone_size: -
v_call: TRBV4-2
d_call: -
j_call: TRBJ2-7

cdr3_nt: TGTGCCAGCAGTTACAGGGTAGGAGGTAGAGATACGCAGTATTTT
cdr3_aa: CASSYRVGGRDTQYF
clone_size: few
v_call: TRBV6-5
d_call: -
j_call: TRBJ2-3

cdr3_nt: TGCAGTGCTCAAAAGTGGACTAGCGGGAGTGGGGATGAGCAGTTCTTC
cdr3_aa: CSAQKWTSGSGDEQFF
clone_size: -
v_call: TRBV20-1
d_call: TRBD2
j_call: TRBJ2-1

cdr3_nt: TGTGCCAGCACCTTCTGGCAGAACCCCCGCAACCACTTCCTAGCGGGAGTGTACACCGGGGAGCTGTTTTTT
cdr3_aa: CASTFWQNPRNHFLAGVYTGELFF
clone_size: -
v_call: TRBV12-1
d_call: -
j_call: TRBJ2-2